This TCR beta chain stems from a study of T cells in Graves' hyperthyroidism and ophthalmopathy. Study observations and caveats: The majority of expanded thyroid clonotypes above 0.001 also appeared in blood. Stable hyperthyroidism was separated from ophthalmopathy by a model based on 13 V-J features. Progression to ophthalmopathy was predicted a median of roughly seven months early.

Thyroid ultrasound and orbital computed tomography, with clinical symptoms and serum thyroxine and TRAb, informed diagnoses. Amplified regions were TCR beta CDR3 sequences from RNA transcripts. Researchers ran a first-round RT-PCR on the TCR CDR3 using the HTBI primer set. TCRdb reprocessed the multiplex PCR reads with MiXCR, giving one entry per CDR3 protein. The table has 350,000 to 400,000 distinct CDR3 sequences, 18% seen once. Germline-derived CDR1 and CDR2 are SGHKS and YYEKEE (reference sequence). The CDR3 loop spans 17 amino acids. In regard to this clonotype: Its specificity is not known. One end of the junction varies from germline; a read error may be responsible.

This sequence joins TRBV5-5 and TRBJ2-6, with D tentatively TRBD1 (5 bases). The receptor was derived from a young man with Graves' ophthalmopathy. Source material: blood. The CDR3 protein is CASTVTVTSSVANVLTF. The DNA of the CDR3 is TGTGCCAGCACAGTGACAGTGACGAGCTCTGTGGCCAACGTCCTGACTTTC.